This T cell receptor (beta chain) emerged from a study of T cells in Graves' hyperthyroidism and ophthalmopathy. The study, taken as a whole, reports: From stable hyperthyroidism, ophthalmopathy was set apart by a 13 V-J model.

This clonotype has ten or more counts. The antigen is not known. The CDR3 runs 15 residues. Germline V gene sequence: CDR1 MDHEN, CDR2 SYDVKM. The V gene end was trimmed by 6 bases and the J gene end by 7 bases; junction bases not matched to a gene: 11. Amplified TCR beta CDR3 regions came from RNA transcripts. Initially, a first-round RT-PCR of the TCR CDR3 employed the HTBI primer set. TCRdb re-analysed the multiplex PCR reads in MiXCR, keeping a single row per CDR3 protein. Among around 390,000 distinct CDR3 sequences listed, about 14% were seen once. The gene calls are TRBV28 and TRBJ2-3; 9 nucleotides align to TRBD2. Sequenced: blood. The source is a woman in her 30s with Graves' ophthalmopathy. The CDR3 DNA is TGTGCCAGCAGCCTTGGCGGGGGGGGGCCCCATACGCAGTATTTT. Protein: CASSLGGGGPHTQYF.